These 16 T cell receptor beta chains originate from one sample sequenced in a study of blood T cells in healthy people across ages. Sample-barcoded 5' priming and a J-beta primer mix drove a second PCR of roughly 6 to 12 cycles. TCRdb re-analysed the 5' RACE reads in MiXCR, keeping a single row per CDR3 protein. The sample records 600,000 or so distinct CDR3 sequences, around half being singletons. The sequenced sample was blood. The receptors shown here come from an elderly man in good health.

This sequence joins TRBV20-1 and TRBJ2-3; tentatively, D is TRBD1 (7 bases). V lost 6 bases and J lost 2, with 18 bases in between. CDR3 length: 15 residues. Germline CDR1 DFQATT, CDR2 SNEGSKA (reference sequence). The CDR3 protein is CSAPPGDRNTDTQYF. CDR3 nucleotide sequence: TGCAGTGCCCCGCCGGGGGACAGAAACACAGATACGCAGTATTTT.

This chain links TRBV6-5 with TRBJ1-2; weak D call: TRBD1 (5 bases). The V end lost 5 bases, the J end lost 7 bases, and 14 bases lay between the germline ends. Germline V lookup: CDR1 MNHEY, CDR2 SVGAGI. The CDR3 spans 13 residues. CDR3 nucleotides: TGTGCCAGCAGTATCCCAGGGACGGGTGGCTACACCTTC. This sequence encodes CASSIPGTGGYTF.

The chain couples TRBV4-1 to TRBJ2-3; D is perhaps TRBD2 (6 bases). Germline assignment: CDR1 MGHRA and CDR2 YSYEKL. The V gene lost 1 base and the J gene lost 4 bases, with 15 bases spanning the gap. The CDR3 spans 16 residues. DNA for the CDR3: TGCGCCAGCAGCCAAGGGCCCATCGGGAGAGCAGATACGCAGTATTTT. This codes for CASSQGPIGRADTQYF.

The V gene is TRBV4-2, the J gene TRBJ1-1; unclear D gene. The CDR3 is 14 residues long. V dropped 5 bases and J dropped 2 bases, with 12 bases sitting between them. Germline V gene sequence: CDR1 LGHNA, CDR2 YNFKEQ. As DNA, the CDR3 is TGTGCCAGCAGCAACGACGGAAGAAACACTGAAGCTTTCTTT. This encodes CASSNDGRNTEAFF.

This rearrangement joins TRBV12-3 or TRBV12-4 to TRBJ1-2; maybe TRBD1 (6 bases). V was cut by 8 bases and J by 7 bases, with 20 bases left in between. This CDR3 spans 14 amino acids. The CDR3 sequence is CASARTSTGSGYTF. The CDR3 coding sequence is TGTGCCAGCGCTAGGACCTCAACAGGGAGTGGCTACACCTTC.

This clonotype was counted at least ten times. The J gene is TRBJ2-7, the V gene TRBV6-5; the D is unclear. This CDR3 has 13 amino acids. Germline CDR1 and CDR2: MNHEY and SVGAGI. Trimming left V 5 bases short and J 7 bases short, with 15 bases between. CDR3 nucleotide sequence: TGTGCCAGCAGTGACACCCCTCGAGAAGAGCAGTACTTC. The encoded protein is CASSDTPREEQYF.

This clonotype was seen ten or more times. The CDR3 DNA is TGTGCCAGCAGCCCAGGACAGGGGATCTACGAGCAGTACTTC. Translating it yields CASSPGQGIYEQYF. The chain carries TRBV7-2 and TRBJ2-7; TRBD1 matches 9 bases. The CDR3 has 14 residues. V was pared by 5 bases and J by 3 bases, with 5 bases of the junction left unmatched. Germline V gene lookup returns CDR1 SGHTA and CDR2 FQGNSA.

This clonotype was seen a few times. A read error may explain this, as a much larger clone is one base away. V usage is TRBV6-5 and J usage is TRBJ2-5; 8 bases line up with TRBD1. V lost 5 bases, J lost 11 bases, and 13 bases stayed unmatched. This CDR3 region has 14 residues. Germline assignment: CDR1 MNHEY and CDR2 SVGAGI. The CDR3 sequence: CASSKGQGYNEQYF. CDR3 in DNA: TGTGCCAGCAGTAAAGGACAGGGATACAATGAGCAGTACTTC.

This clonotype was observed a handful of times. V is TRBV5-1 and J is TRBJ2-5; 10 bases match TRBD2. The CDR3 is 15 residues long. Per germline, CDR1 SGHRS and CDR2 YFSETQ. The V and J ends lost 2 bases and 1 base, in that order; junction bases with no gene match: 2. CDR3 protein: CASSFLAGVQETQYF. For the CDR3, the DNA is TGCGCCAGCAGCTTTCTAGCGGGGGTCCAAGAGACCCAGTACTTC.

V gene TRBV20-1 combines with J gene TRBJ1-1, with TRBD1 identical over 8 bases. The CDR3 covers 15 residues. Per germline, CDR1 DFQATT and CDR2 SNEGSKA (reference sequence). The J segment lost 0 bases and the V segment lost 3 bases, leaving 6 bases of the junction unmatched. CDR3 sequence reads: CSASVMGQVNTEAFF. The CDR3 DNA follows: TGCAGTGCTAGCGTAATGGGACAGGTGAACACTGAAGCTTTCTTT.

This clonotype was picked up a small number of times. The rearrangement joins TRBV20-1 to TRBJ2-5; unclear D gene. The CDR3 spans 12 residues. Germline loops: CDR1 DFQATT, CDR2 SNEGSKA (reference sequence). Trimming left V 3 bases short and J 3 bases short, with 8 bases between. The CDR3 is CSASRGEETQYF. The DNA of the CDR3 is TGCAGTGCTAGTCGAGGAGAAGAGACCCAGTACTTC.

The chain is built from TRBV7-8 and TRBJ2-3; 8 nucleotides line up with TRBD2. The CDR3 sequence is 16 residues long. Germline V gene sequence: CDR1 SGHVS, CDR2 FQNEAQ. With 6 bases clipped from V and 2 bases from J, the junction kept 10 bases outside the gene matches. The CDR3 loop reads CASSPSPGGATDTQYF. CDR3 nucleotides: TGTGCCAGCAGTCCAAGTCCGGGAGGGGCCACAGATACGCAGTATTTT.

The chain uses TRBV5-1 and TRBJ2-1; 9 nucleotides agree with TRBD1. After removal of 4 bases from V and 10 bases from J, the junction contained 9 bases not matched to a gene. Germline assignment: CDR1 SGHRS and CDR2 YFSETQ. The CDR3 is 14 amino acids. CDR3 in DNA: TGCGCCAGCAGCGTCGGGGACAGGGTTAGGGAGCAGTTCTTC. Translated, it gives CASSVGDRVREQFF.

This clonotype was observed a few times. A read error is possible here, since a much larger clone lies one base away. The chain uses TRBV6-5 and TRBJ1-3; D possibly corresponds to TRBD1 (5 bases). The CDR3 has 14 residues. Trimming cost V 11 bases and J 2 bases, with 16 bases left between them. Germline V gene lookup returns CDR1 MNHEY and CDR2 SVGAGI. The CDR3 protein is CAANAGGPGNTIYF. The CDR3 DNA sequence: TGTGCCGCCAATGCCGGGGGACCTGGAAACACCATATATTTT.

This clonotype occurred a few times. CDR3 sequence reads: CASGAFRETVGANVLTF. Here the CDR3 DNA reads TGTGCTAGTGGTGCTTTCCGGGAGACGGTTGGGGCCAACGTCCTGACTTTC. The V gene is TRBV12-5, the J gene TRBJ2-6; perhaps TRBD2 as D (6 bases). Germline V CDR1 and CDR2: LGHNT, FRNRAP. The length of the CDR3 is 17 residues. Trimming shortened V by 5 bases and J by 3 bases, and 17 bases separated the two germline ends.

The chain links TRBV20-1 to TRBJ2-3, with D possibly TRBD2 on 5 matching bases. CDR3 length: 14 amino acids. V lost 5 bases and J lost 2, with 14 bases in between. The germline gives CDR1 DFQATT, CDR2 SNEGSKA (reference sequence). DNA of the CDR3: TGCAGTGCTCCCCAGGCGAGGGTCACAGATACGCAGTATTTT. Translation gives CSAPQARVTDTQYF.